This T cell receptor (beta chain) comes out of a study of tumor and adjacent non-tumor tissue in lung cancer. Overall study results and limits: Tumor tissue had significantly higher TCR diversity than normal lung.

No cell sorting was done before RNA was extracted from the tissue. The normal lung tissue was taken more than 3 cm from the tumor edge. About this clonotype itself: Its specificity is not known. One end of the junction does not line up with germline, which may come from a read error.

Germline V lookup: CDR1 SGHDT, CDR2 YYEEEE. This CDR3 region has 15 residues. The library came from three nested PCR rounds adapted from ARM-PCR protocols. MiXCR, run by TCRdb on the multiplex PCR reads, gives a single entry per CDR3 protein. The table includes approximately 90,000 distinct CDR3 sequences, approximately 73% detected once. The genes are TRBV5-6 and TRBJ2-7; 8 nucleotides match TRBD1. Sample: distant non-tumor lung tissue. This TCR was recovered from a woman aged 50 to 60 with non-small cell lung cancer. This CDR3 is CTSTLQGALFYEQYF. CDR3 coding DNA: TGTACCAGCACCTTGCAGGGGGCCTTATTCTACGAGCAGTACTTC.